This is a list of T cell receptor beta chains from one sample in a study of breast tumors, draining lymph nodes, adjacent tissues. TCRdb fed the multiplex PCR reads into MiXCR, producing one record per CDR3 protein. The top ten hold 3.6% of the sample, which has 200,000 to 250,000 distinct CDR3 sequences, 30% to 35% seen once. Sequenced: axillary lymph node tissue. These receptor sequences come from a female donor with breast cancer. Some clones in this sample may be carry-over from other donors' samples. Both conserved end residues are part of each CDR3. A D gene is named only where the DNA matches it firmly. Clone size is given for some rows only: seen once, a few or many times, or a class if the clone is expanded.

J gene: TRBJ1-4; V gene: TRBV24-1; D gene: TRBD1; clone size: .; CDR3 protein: CATSDLRTDRATEKLFF; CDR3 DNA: TGTGCCACCAGTGATTTGAGGACGGACAGGGCGACTGAAAAACTGTTTTTT
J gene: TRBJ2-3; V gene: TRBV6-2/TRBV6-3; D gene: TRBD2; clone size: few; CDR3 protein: CASRHGRGGNTDTQYF; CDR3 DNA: TGTGCCAGCAGACACGGGCGGGGGGGGAACACAGATACGCAGTATTTT
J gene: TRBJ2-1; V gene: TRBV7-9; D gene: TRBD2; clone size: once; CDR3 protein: CASSPKRGTSTNNEQFF; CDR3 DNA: TGTGCCAGCAGCCCAAAGAGGGGGACTAGCACTAACAATGAGCAGTTCTTC
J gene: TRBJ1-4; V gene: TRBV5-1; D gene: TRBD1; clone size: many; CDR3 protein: CASSTGGGEKLFF; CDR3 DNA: TGCGCCAGCAGCACAGGGGGAGGTGAAAAACTGTTTTTT
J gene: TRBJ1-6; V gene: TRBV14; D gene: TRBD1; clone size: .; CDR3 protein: CASSQAGTGNSPLHF; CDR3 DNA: TGTGCCAGCAGCCAAGCCGGGACAGGAAATTCACCCCTCCACTTT
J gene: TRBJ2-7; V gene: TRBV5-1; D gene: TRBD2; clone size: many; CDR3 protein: CASSFGTSALEQYF; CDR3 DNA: TGCGCCAGCAGCTTCGGGACTAGCGCACTCGAGCAGTACTTC
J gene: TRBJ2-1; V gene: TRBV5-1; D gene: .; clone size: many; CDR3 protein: CASSLGGLGYNEQFF; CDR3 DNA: TGCGCCAGCAGCTTGGGTGGATTGGGGTACAATGAGCAGTTCTTC
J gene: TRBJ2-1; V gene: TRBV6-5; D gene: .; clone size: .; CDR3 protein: CASSEGGTKHNEQFF; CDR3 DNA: TGTGCCAGCAGTGAAGGTGGGACCAAGCACAATGAGCAGTTCTTC
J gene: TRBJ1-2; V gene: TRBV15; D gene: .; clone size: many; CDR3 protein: CATSRDRQDYGYTF; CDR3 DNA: TGTGCCACCAGCAGAGATAGGCAGGACTATGGCTACACCTTC
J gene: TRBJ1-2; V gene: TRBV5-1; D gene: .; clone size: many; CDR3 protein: CASSLEEGNYGYTF; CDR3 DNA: TGCGCCAGCAGCTTGGAGGAGGGAAACTATGGCTACACCTTC
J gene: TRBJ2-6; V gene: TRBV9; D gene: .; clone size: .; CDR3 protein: CASSRPGATGANVLTF; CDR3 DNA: TGTGCCAGCAGCCGACCAGGGGCCACTGGGGCCAACGTCCTGACTTTC
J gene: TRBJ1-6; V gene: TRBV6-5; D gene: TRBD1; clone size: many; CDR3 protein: CASSPGTGASQINSPLHF; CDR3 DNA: TGTGCCAGCAGTCCCGGGACAGGGGCTTCCCAAATCAATTCACCCCTCCACTTT
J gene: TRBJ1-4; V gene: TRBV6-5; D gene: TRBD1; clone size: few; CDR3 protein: CASSYRRNRGSNEKLFF; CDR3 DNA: TGTGCCAGCAGTTATAGGAGAAACAGGGGTTCTAATGAAAAACTGTTTTTT
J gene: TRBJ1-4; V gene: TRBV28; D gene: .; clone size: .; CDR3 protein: CASTIRWPANEKLFF; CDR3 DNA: TGTGCCAGCACCATAAGGTGGCCGGCTAATGAAAAACTGTTTTTT
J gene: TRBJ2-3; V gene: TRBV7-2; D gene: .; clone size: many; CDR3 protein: CASSYYTTDTQYF; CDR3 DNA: TGTGCCAGCAGCTACTATACCACAGATACGCAGTATTTT
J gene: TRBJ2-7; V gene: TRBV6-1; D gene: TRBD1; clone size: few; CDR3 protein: CASSARTGGYEQYF; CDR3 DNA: TGTGCCAGCAGTGCCCGGACAGGGGGCTACGAGCAGTACTTC
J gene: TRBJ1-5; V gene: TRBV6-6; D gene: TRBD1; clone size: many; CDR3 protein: CASRQTGSSNQPQHF; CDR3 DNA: TGTGCCAGCAGACAGACAGGGTCGAGCAATCAGCCCCAGCATTTT
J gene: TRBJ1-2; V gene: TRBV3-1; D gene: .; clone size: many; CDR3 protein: CASSKTTNYGYTF; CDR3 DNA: TGTGCCAGCAGTAAGACAACTAACTATGGCTACACCTTC
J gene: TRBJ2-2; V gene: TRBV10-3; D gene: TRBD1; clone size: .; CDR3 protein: CATGQGAGTNTGELFF; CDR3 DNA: TGTGCCACTGGACAGGGGGCCGGGACAAACACCGGGGAGCTGTTTTTT
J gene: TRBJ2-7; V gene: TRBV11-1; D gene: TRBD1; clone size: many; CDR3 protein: CASSRDRYEQYF; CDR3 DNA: TGTGCCAGCAGCCGGGACAGGTACGAGCAGTACTTC
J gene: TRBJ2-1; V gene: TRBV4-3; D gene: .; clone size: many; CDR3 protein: CASSQAYRQSYNEQFF; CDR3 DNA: TGCGCCAGCAGCCAAGCTTACAGGCAGTCCTACAATGAGCAGTTCTTC
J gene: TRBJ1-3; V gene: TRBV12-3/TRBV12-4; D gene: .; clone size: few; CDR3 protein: CASRLRGNTIYF; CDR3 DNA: TGTGCCAGCAGGTTGCGGGGGAACACCATATATTTT
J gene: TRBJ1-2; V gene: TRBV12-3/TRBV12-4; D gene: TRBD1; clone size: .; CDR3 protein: CASSSETGGDGYTF; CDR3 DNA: TGTGCCAGCAGTTCGGAGACAGGGGGCGACGGCTACACCTTC
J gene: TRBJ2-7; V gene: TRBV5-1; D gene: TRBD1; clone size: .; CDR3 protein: CASSLEDRLSYEQYF; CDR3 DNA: TGCGCCAGCAGCTTGGAGGACAGGTTATCCTACGAGCAGTACTTC
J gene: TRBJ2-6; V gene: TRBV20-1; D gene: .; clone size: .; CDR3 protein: CSASLGANVLTF; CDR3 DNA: TGCAGTGCTAGCCTGGGGGCTAACGTCCTGACTTTC
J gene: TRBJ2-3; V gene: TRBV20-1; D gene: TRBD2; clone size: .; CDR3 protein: CSATTSGRSPDTQYF; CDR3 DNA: TGCAGTGCCACGACTAGCGGCCGAAGCCCAGATACGCAGTATTTT
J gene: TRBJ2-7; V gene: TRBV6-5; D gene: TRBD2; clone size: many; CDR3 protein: CASSWEGRGGDEQYF; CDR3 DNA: TGTGCCAGCAGTTGGGAGGGACGGGGGGGAGACGAGCAGTACTTC
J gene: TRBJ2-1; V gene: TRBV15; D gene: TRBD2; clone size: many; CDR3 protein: CATSIVELGLAGGLYNEQFF; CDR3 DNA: TGTGCCACCAGCATTGTTGAATTGGGACTAGCGGGAGGACTCTACAATGAGCAGTTCTTC
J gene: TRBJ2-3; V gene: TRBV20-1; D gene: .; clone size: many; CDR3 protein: CSATDTRTENTDTQYF; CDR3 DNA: TGCAGTGCTACCGATACTCGGACAGAAAACACAGATACGCAGTATTTT
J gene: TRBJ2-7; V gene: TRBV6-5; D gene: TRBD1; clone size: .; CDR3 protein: CASRAGDRGSHEQYF; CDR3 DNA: TGTGCCAGCAGAGCAGGGGACAGGGGCTCCCACGAGCAGTACTTC
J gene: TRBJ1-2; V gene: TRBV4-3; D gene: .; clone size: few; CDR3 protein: CASSQGASGDYGHTF; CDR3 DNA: TGCGCCAGCAGCCAAGGGGCGAGCGGGGACTATGGCCACACCTTC
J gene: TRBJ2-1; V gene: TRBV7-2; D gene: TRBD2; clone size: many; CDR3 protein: CASSPLGLAGGRGYNEQFF; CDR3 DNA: TGTGCCAGCAGCCCCCTGGGACTAGCGGGGGGGCGAGGGTACAATGAGCAGTTCTTC
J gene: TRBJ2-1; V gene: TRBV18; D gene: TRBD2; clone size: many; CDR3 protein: CASSPRGLVGGEQFF; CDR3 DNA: TGTGCCAGCTCACCCCGAGGACTAGTGGGGGGTGAGCAGTTCTTC
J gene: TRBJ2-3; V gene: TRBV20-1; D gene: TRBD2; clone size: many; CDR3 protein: CSAGLAGGLGTDTQYF; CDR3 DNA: TGCAGTGCCGGACTAGCGGGAGGTTTGGGCACAGATACGCAGTATTTT
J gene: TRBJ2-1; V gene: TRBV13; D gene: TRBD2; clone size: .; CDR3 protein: CASSYRLAGEEQFF; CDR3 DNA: TGTGCCAGCAGCTACCGACTAGCGGGAGAAGAGCAGTTCTTC
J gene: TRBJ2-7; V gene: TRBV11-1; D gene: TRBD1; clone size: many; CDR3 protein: CASSRPGQRIYEQYF; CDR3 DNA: TGTGCCAGCAGCCGACCGGGACAGAGGATCTACGAGCAGTACTTC
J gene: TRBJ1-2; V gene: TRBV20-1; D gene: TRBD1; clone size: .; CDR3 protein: CSASRDSYGYTF; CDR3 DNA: TGCAGTGCTAGTCGGGACAGTTATGGCTACACCTTC
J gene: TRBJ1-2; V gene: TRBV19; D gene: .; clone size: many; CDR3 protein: CASTGDGSNYGYTF; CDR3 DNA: TGTGCCAGTACCGGGGACGGGTCCAACTATGGCTACACCTTC
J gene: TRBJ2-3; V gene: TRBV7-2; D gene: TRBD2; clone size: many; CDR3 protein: CASSLLGTNTDTQYF; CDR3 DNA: TGTGCCAGCAGCTTACTGGGGACTAACACAGATACGCAGTATTTT
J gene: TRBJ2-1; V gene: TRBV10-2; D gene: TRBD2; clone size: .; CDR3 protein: CASNVGTRDWDEQFF; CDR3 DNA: TGCGCCAGCAATGTCGGGACTAGGGATTGGGATGAGCAGTTCTTC
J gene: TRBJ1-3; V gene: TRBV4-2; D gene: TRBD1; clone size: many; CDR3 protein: CASSQRDRGSGNTIYF; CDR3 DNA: TGTGCCAGCAGCCAGCGGGACAGGGGCTCTGGAAACACCATATATTTT
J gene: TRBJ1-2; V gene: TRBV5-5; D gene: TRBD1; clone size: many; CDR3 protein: CASSPAQGGYTF; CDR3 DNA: TGTGCCAGCAGCCCCGCACAGGGGGGCTACACCTTC
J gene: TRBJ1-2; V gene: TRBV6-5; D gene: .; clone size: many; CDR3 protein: CASSHVRTGGGYGYTF; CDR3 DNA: TGTGCCAGCAGTCACGTCCGGACGGGAGGGGGCTATGGCTACACCTTC
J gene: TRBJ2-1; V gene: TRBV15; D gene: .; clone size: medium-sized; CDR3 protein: CATSEDSSYNEQFF; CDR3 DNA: TGTGCCACCAGCGAGGACAGTAGCTACAATGAGCAGTTCTTC
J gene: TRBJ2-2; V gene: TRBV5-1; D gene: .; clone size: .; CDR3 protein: CASSLQQGNTGELFF; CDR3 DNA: TGCGCCAGCAGCTTGCAACAGGGGAACACCGGGGAGCTGTTTTTT
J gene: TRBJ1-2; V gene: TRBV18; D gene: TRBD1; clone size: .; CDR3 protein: CASSPPHRGPEGYTF; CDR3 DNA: TGTGCCAGCTCACCACCGCACAGGGGGCCGGAAGGCTACACCTTC
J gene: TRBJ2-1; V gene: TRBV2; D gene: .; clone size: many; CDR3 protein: CASTRRTSSYNEQFF; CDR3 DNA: TGTGCCAGCACCCGGCGGACCAGCTCCTACAATGAGCAGTTCTTC
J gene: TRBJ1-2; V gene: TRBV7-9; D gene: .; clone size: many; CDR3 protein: CASSQDGTSGYTF; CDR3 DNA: TGTGCCAGCAGCCAGGACGGGACGAGTGGCTACACCTTC
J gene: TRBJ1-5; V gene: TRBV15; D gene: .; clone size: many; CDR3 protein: CATSRWGSGQPQHF; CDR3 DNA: TGTGCCACCAGCAGGTGGGGGTCGGGTCAGCCCCAGCATTTT
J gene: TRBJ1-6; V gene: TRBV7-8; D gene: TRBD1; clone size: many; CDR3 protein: CASSLVSGGSYNSPLHF; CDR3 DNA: TGTGCCAGCAGCTTAGTGTCAGGGGGCTCCTATAATTCACCCCTCCACTTT
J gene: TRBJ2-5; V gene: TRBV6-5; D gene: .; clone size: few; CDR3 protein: CASSHGWAGARIGTQYF; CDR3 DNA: TGTGCCAGCAGTCACGGTTGGGCAGGCGCCCGTATCGGGACCCAGTACTTC
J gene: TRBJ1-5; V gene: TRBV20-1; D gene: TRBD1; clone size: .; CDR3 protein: CSAEGAPGQPQHF; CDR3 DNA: TGCAGTGCGGAGGGGGCGCCGGGACAGCCCCAGCATTTT
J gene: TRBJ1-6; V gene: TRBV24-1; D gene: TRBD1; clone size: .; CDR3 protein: CATQGDYNSLLRF; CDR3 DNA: TGTGCCACACAGGGGGATTATAATTCACTCCTCCGCTTT
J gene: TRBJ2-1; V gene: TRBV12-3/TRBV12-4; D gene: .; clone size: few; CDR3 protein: CASTPGISYNEQFF; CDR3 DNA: TGTGCCAGCACCCCCGGAATCTCCTACAATGAGCAGTTCTTC
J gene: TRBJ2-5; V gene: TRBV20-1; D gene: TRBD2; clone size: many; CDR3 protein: CSARVLAGDLRLETQYF; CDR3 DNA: TGCAGTGCTAGAGTCCTAGCGGGGGACCTACGGTTGGAGACCCAGTACTTC
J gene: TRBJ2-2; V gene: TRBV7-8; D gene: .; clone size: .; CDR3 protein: CASSLAGFTGELFF; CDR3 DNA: TGTGCCAGCAGCTTAGCAGGGTTCACCGGGGAGCTGTTTTTT
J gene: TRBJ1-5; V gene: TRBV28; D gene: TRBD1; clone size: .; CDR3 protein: CASSLGTDQPQHF; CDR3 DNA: TGTGCCAGCAGTCTAGGGACAGATCAGCCCCAGCATTTT
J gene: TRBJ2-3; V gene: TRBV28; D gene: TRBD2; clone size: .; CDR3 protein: CASSHSGRGTDTQYF; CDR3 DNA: TGTGCCAGCAGCCATAGCGGGAGGGGTACAGATACGCAGTATTTT
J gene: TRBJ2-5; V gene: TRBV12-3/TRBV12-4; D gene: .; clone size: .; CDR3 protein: CASSLGSNQPQYF; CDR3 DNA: TGTGCCAGCAGTTTAGGTAGCAATCAGCCCCAGTACTTC
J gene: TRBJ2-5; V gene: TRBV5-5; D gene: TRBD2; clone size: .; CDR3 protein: CASSLVAGATQETQYF; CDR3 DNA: TGTGCCAGCAGCTTGGTAGCGGGGGCCACCCAAGAGACCCAGTACTTC